The next 6 T cell receptor beta chains were all read from a single sample in a study of technical replicates of blood from a handful of donors. Only in-frame clones appear in the TCRdb table, and some are missing; sequencing was by immunoSEQ multiplex PCR. The sample yields 70,000 to 85,000 clones, roughly 92% seen once. What was sequenced was T cells isolated from PBMCs. These receptors all stem from a human donor in good health.

This chain links TRBV5-1 with TRBJ1-5, with D hard to call. The germline V gene has CDR1 SGHRS and CDR2 YFSETQ. The CDR3 spans 14 residues. V was clipped by 2 bases and J by 3 bases, with 9 bases between them. DNA of the CDR3: TGCGCCAGCAGCTTCGGTGGTAACAATCAGCCCCAGCATTTT. Its protein is CASSFGGNNQPQHF. The variable domain in full, completed from reference TRBV5-1 and TRBJ1-5, reads KAGVTQTPRYLIKTRGQQVTLSCSPISGHRSVSWYQQTPGQGLQFLFEYFSETQRNKGNFPGRFSGRQFSNSRSEMNVSTLELGDSALYLCASSFGGNNQPQHFGDGTRLSIL.

This clone has a single count. The rearrangement uses TRBV4-2 and TRBJ2-1; the D gene is possibly TRBD2 (6 bases). CDR1 is LGHNA, CDR2 YNFKEQ, per germline. V was shortened by 0 bases and J by 9 bases, with 15 bases between the two germline ends. This CDR3 contains 15 residues. The CDR3 coding sequence is TGTGCCAGCAGCCAAGATCTAGCGATCACCGGTGAGCAGTTCTTC. Translating gives CASSQDLAITGEQFF.

This sequence joins TRBV29-1 and TRBJ2-3, with a possible D match to TRBD2 (6 bases). This CDR3 is built from 15 residues. The germline V gene encodes CDR1 SQVTM and CDR2 ANQGSEA. V lost 0 bases and J lost 1, with 11 bases in between. CDR3 loop: CSVEDDGEGTDTQYF. CDR3 DNA: TGCAGCGTTGAAGATGACGGGGAGGGCACAGATACGCAGTATTTT.

This chain connects TRBV5-4 to TRBJ2-1; 10 positions agree with TRBD1. V lost 5 bases to trimming and J lost 7 bases; unmatched junction nucleotides: 9. This CDR3 region has 15 residues. In germline, CDR1 is SGHNT, CDR2 YYREEE (reference sequence). The CDR3 sequence is CASRSRDRGSNEQFF. The CDR3 DNA sequence: TGTGCCAGCAGATCCCGGGACAGGGGAAGTAATGAGCAGTTCTTC.

The CDR3 DNA reads TGTGCCAGCAGCCACCGGACTAGCGGGAAAAACATTCAGTACTTC. Its protein is CASSHRTSGKNIQYF. The rearrangement links TRBV4-2 to TRBJ2-4; 11 positions match TRBD2. Trimming took 3 bases from V and 4 from J; bases not matched to a gene: 2. In germline, CDR1 is LGHNA, CDR2 YNFKEQ. CDR3 length: 15 amino acids.

The V call is TRBV5-4, the J call TRBJ2-3, with TRBD1 as a possible D gene (5 bases). CDR1 is SGHNT, CDR2 YYREEE, per germline (reference sequence). The CDR3 extends over 13 amino acids. Trimming took off 0 bases at V and 3 bases at J, with 5 bases between the two ends. The CDR3 DNA reads TGTGCCAGCAGCTTGGGACAGACAGATACGCAGTATTTT. Amino acid sequence: CASSLGQTDTQYF.